This T cell receptor (beta chain) was recorded in a study of healthy donors' naive CD4 and CD8 T cells. As for the study in general: Donors came from three age groups: 20-25, 40-50 and 60-70 years.

Naive T cells were sorted: CD4+CD8-CD45RO-CD45RA+ for CD4+, CD8+CD4-CD45RA+CD27bright for CD8+. A linear amplification protocol produced the TCR libraries from 450 to 500 ng of total RNA. TCRdb analysed the reads with MiXCR anew, one entry per CDR3 protein. The top ten clones hold about 2.3% of a sample with roughly 200,000 distinct CDR3 sequences, 65% to 75% of them seen once. Study-level findings and limits: Bias from naive T cell homeostatic proliferation was not addressed. CDR3 charge plus V and J genes appeared to account for about 13% of CD4/CD8 variance.

The CDR3 spans 16 residues. V was clipped by 0 bases and J by 5 bases; unmatched bases: 10. Germline V gives CDR1 MNHEY, CDR2 SMNVEV (reference sequence). This clonotype was detected only a few times. The antigen is not known. This chain uses TRBV27 with TRBJ2-7, with TRBD2 identical over 7 bases. This clonotype originated in a pool of human donors in good health; the sample pools cells from several healthy donors. The sample consisted of naive CD4+ and CD8+ T cells sorted from blood, pooled from several donors. The chain's CDR3 is CASSLSGGAPSDEQYF. As DNA, the CDR3 is TGTGCCAGCAGTTTATCGGGAGGGGCGCCGAGCGACGAGCAGTACTTC.